Shown below are 29 T cell receptor beta chains from a single sample sequenced in a study of human T cells and chemical hapten exposure. One entry per CDR3 protein, called by TCRdb with MiXCR from the RACE reads. The sample carries about 380,000 distinct CDR3 sequences, nearly 5% recorded once. Time point described: patch test 1, 2 weeks after DPC sensitization. This sample's treatment: therapeutic diphenylcyclopropenone sensitization with weekly scalp DPC. The specimen comprised whole blood, sampled in connection with sensitization to the hapten diphenylcyclopropenone (DPC). These receptor sequences come from a woman between 50 and 59 years old with alopecia areata. Some clones in this sample may be carry-over from other donors' samples.

This clonotype was seen repeatedly, ten times or more. The chain is built from TRBV4-3 and TRBJ1-1, with 7 bases lining up with TRBD1. The length of the CDR3 is 14 residues. J was trimmed by 0 bases and V by 6 bases; bases with no gene match: 4. Germline CDR1 and CDR2: LGHNA and YSLEER. The CDR3 DNA follows: TGCGCCAGCAGTTCCGGACAGGTGAACACTGAAGCTTTCTTT. Amino acids: CASSSGQVNTEAFF.

The V and J genes are TRBV7-2 and TRBJ1-1; D gene uncertain. The CDR3 is 14 amino acids. Trimming left V 4 bases short and J 8 bases short, with 17 bases between. Germline CDR1 reads SGHTA; CDR2 reads FQGNSA. This CDR3 is CASSSSPGLLEAFF. CDR3 DNA sequence: TGTGCCAGCAGCTCATCTCCCGGACTACTAGAAGCTTTCTTT.

This clonotype has just a few counts. V gene TRBV6-5 combines with J gene TRBJ1-3; D is unclear. V was shortened by 2 bases and J by 0 bases, with 5 bases between the two germline ends. The CDR3 has 14 amino acids. Germline V gene data show CDR1 as MNHEY and CDR2 as SVGAGI. The DNA of the CDR3 is TGTGCCAGCAGTTACACCCCCTCTGGAAACACCATATATTTT. Translated: CASSYTPSGNTIYF.

This clonotype showed up just a few times. The V and J genes are TRBV5-1 and TRBJ2-3; no reliable D call. The germline V gene encodes CDR1 SGHRS and CDR2 YFSETQ. The CDR3 is made up of 14 amino acids. Trimming pared 0 bases from V and 6 bases from J, leaving 11 bases between. CDR3 nucleotide sequence: TGCGCCAGCAGCTTGGGCAGTTTCACCGATACGCAGTATTTT. Translated: CASSLGSFTDTQYF.

This clonotype was seen more than once but under ten times. This chain joins TRBV5-5 and TRBJ2-3; 8 bases are a match to TRBD2. This CDR3 is 15 amino acids long. Per germline, CDR1 SGHKS and CDR2 YYEKEE (reference sequence). V lost 5 bases and J lost 8; bases outside the gene matches: 13. CDR3 protein: CASRGGAGGSITQYF. In DNA, the CDR3 is TGTGCCAGCAGAGGAGGTGCGGGGGGCTCGATTACGCAGTATTTT.

This clonotype turned up a few times. This sequence joins TRBV3-1 and TRBJ2-4; D not resolved. This CDR3 region has 14 residues. Looked up from germline, CDR1 is LGHDT and CDR2 is YNNKEL (reference sequence). Trimming removed 1 base from V and 6 bases from J, with 10 bases in between. In DNA, the CDR3 is TGTGCCAGCAGCCAAGGGCAGAAGGTAAACATTCAGTACTTC. Translation: CASSQGQKVNIQYF.

This clonotype showed up many times. The rearrangement joins TRBV6-5 to TRBJ1-1; 8 bases match TRBD1. The length of the CDR3 is 15 residues. V gave up 4 bases and J gave up 0 bases; unmatched junction bases: 4. Germline loops: CDR1 MNHEY, CDR2 SVGAGI. The CDR3 sequence: CASSSRTGMNTEAFF. In DNA form, the CDR3 reads TGTGCCAGCAGTTCCAGGACAGGGATGAACACTGAAGCTTTCTTT.

This clonotype was picked up many times. V usage is TRBV6-2 or TRBV6-3 and J usage is TRBJ2-3; 10 bases are a match to TRBD2. CDR3 length: 15 residues. V shed 7 bases and J 0 bases; nucleotides not matched to a gene: 4. Germline V gene lookup returns CDR1 MNHEY and CDR2 SVGEGT. The DNA for the CDR3 is TGTGCCAGCAAGCTAGCGGGAGCAAGCACAGATACGCAGTATTTT. Residues: CASKLAGASTDTQYF.

This clonotype was observed at least ten times. The rearrangement links TRBV20-1 to TRBJ1-1; the match to TRBD1 covers 7 bases. V lost 6 bases, J lost 3 bases, and 10 bases stayed unmatched. Germline CDR1 and CDR2: DFQATT and SNEGSKA (reference sequence). This CDR3 spans 14 amino acids. The CDR3 reads CSALGGSADTEAFF. The CDR3, as DNA: TGCAGTGCCCTAGGGGGCTCGGCGGACACTGAAGCTTTCTTT.

The J gene is TRBJ1-1, the V gene TRBV12-3 or TRBV12-4; no clear D. There are 12 residues in the CDR3. V was shortened by 5 bases and J by 11 bases, with 15 bases between the two germline ends. CDR3 sequence reads: CASSLWRVDAFF. The DNA for the CDR3 is TGTGCCAGCAGTCTGTGGAGGGTAGATGCTTTCTTT.

This clonotype has only a few counts. The chain couples TRBV4-1 to TRBJ1-3, with D unclear. V lost 0 bases and J 3 bases, leaving 0 bases between the germline ends. The length of the CDR3 is 12 residues. The germline CDR1 and CDR2 sequences are MGHRA and YSYEKL. As DNA, the CDR3 is TGCGCCAGCAGCCAAGATGGAAACACCATATATTTT. Translating it yields CASSQDGNTIYF.

This clonotype showed up just a few times. V is TRBV18 and J is TRBJ1-5, with D perhaps matching TRBD1 (6 bases). Germline CDR1 and CDR2: KGHSH and LQKENI. The CDR3 has 15 residues. With 3 bases removed from V and 6 bases from J, the gap between germline ends came to 15 bases. The CDR3 is CASSPQGGAGQPQHF. CDR3 DNA sequence: TGTGCCAGCTCACCCCAAGGGGGGGCTGGTCAGCCCCAGCATTTT. Filled out from reference TRBV18 and TRBJ1-5, the complete variable domain reads NAGVMQNPRHLVRRRGQEARLRCSPMKGHSHVYWYRQLPEEGLKFMVYLQKENIIDESGMPKERFSAEFPKEGPSILRIQQVVRGDSAAYFCASSPQGGAGQPQHFGDGTRLSIL.

Ten or more counts support this clonotype. The chain recombines TRBV12-3 or TRBV12-4 with TRBJ2-7, with D maybe TRBD2 (6 bases). V lost 8 bases to trimming and J lost 4 bases, with 15 bases between them. The CDR3 length is 13 residues. The CDR3 is CASGRGPTYEQYF. CDR3 nucleotides: TGTGCCAGCGGGCGGGGCCCCACTTACGAGCAGTACTTC.

This clonotype was counted only a few times. The V and J genes are TRBV29-1 and TRBJ2-3; 7 bases map to TRBD1. The CDR3 is 13 amino acids. Germline CDR1 reads SQVTM; CDR2 reads ANQGSEA. V was pared by 5 bases and J by 6 bases, with 8 bases of the junction left unmatched. For the CDR3, the DNA is TGCAGCGTTCGCCGGGACAGCCCGGATACGCAGTATTTT. This codes for CSVRRDSPDTQYF.

This clonotype was seen many times. The chain couples TRBV28 to TRBJ1-5; D gene uncertain. The CDR3 is made up of 15 amino acids. V shed 5 bases and J shed 4 bases, with 15 bases lying between them. Germline V gene sequence: CDR1 MDHEN, CDR2 SYDVKM. The CDR3 sequence is CASSIGPDGNQPQHF. CDR3 in DNA: TGTGCCAGCAGTATCGGGCCAGACGGGAATCAGCCCCAGCATTTT. Full variable domain (remainder filled in from reference TRBV28 and TRBJ1-5): DVKVTQSSRYLVKRTGEKVFLECVQDMDHENMFWYRQDPGLGLRLIYFSYDVKMKEKGDIPEGYSVSREKKERFSLILESASTNQTSMYLCASSIGPDGNQPQHFGDGTRLSIL.

Concerning this clonotype itself: A much more abundant neighbour one base away suggests this may be a read error. The chain couples TRBV27 to TRBJ1-4, with no clear D. The V and J ends lost 6 bases and 2 bases respectively, with 19 bases between them. The germline V gene encodes CDR1 MNHEY and CDR2 SMNVEV (reference sequence). The CDR3 is made up of 17 amino acids. The chain's CDR3 is CASSPPQGYGTNEKLFF. The DNA for the CDR3 is TGTGCCAGCAGCCCTCCCCAAGGGTACGGGACTAATGAAAAACTGTTTTTT.

The rearrangement uses TRBV5-4 and TRBJ2-7, with TRBD1 matching over 8 bases. J gave up 3 bases and V 4 bases, and 12 bases lay outside the gene matches. The CDR3 contains 16 residues. The germline gives CDR1 SGHNT, CDR2 YYREEE (reference sequence). The CDR3 sequence: CASSPAGQGVFYEQYF. The CDR3 DNA sequence: TGTGCCAGCAGCCCCGCAGGACAGGGTGTTTTCTACGAGCAGTACTTC.

There are a few counts of this clonotype. J is TRBJ2-7 and V is TRBV28, with TRBD2 identical over 8 bases. This CDR3 is 16 amino acids long. The germline V gene encodes CDR1 MDHEN and CDR2 SYDVKM. The ends lost 3 bases at V and 7 bases at J; junction bases unmatched: 14. This CDR3 reads CASSLSSGPKKGEQYF. The CDR3 DNA reads as TGTGCCAGCAGTTTGTCTAGCGGGCCCAAAAAGGGGGAGCAGTACTTC.

This clonotype was counted many times. The V call is TRBV28, the J call TRBJ1-6; 7 bases line up with TRBD1. The germline CDR1 and CDR2 sequences are MDHEN and SYDVKM. The CDR3 extends over 15 amino acids. The ends lost 5 bases at V and 7 bases at J; junction bases unmatched: 8. CDR3 amino acids: CASSVGRGLNSPLHF. Here the CDR3 DNA reads TGTGCCAGCAGTGTCGGCAGGGGGTTAAATTCACCCCTCCACTTT.

The J gene is TRBJ2-5, the V gene TRBV20-1, with D possibly called TRBD1 or TRBD2 (5 bases each). The CDR3 runs 13 residues. From germline, CDR1 is DFQATT and CDR2 SNEGSKA (reference sequence). Trimming took off 1 base at V and 5 bases at J, with 11 bases between the two ends. The CDR3 loop reads CSARAQGEETQYF. The CDR3 DNA follows: TGCAGTGCTAGAGCTCAGGGAGAGGAGACCCAGTACTTC.

The J gene is TRBJ1-5, the V gene TRBV5-6, with D perhaps matching TRBD1 (5 bases). The CDR3 consists of 11 residues. Germline CDR1 reads SGHDT; CDR2 reads YYEEEE. Trimming left V 3 bases short and J 11 bases short, with 9 bases between. CDR3 sequence reads: CASSSRGAQHF. CDR3 DNA: TGTGCCAGCAGCTCTCGGGGGGCCCAGCATTTT.

The chain has TRBV6-6 and TRBJ1-1; no clear D. Trimming shortened V by 4 bases and J by 1 base, and 10 bases separated the two germline ends. Germline V gene sequence: CDR1 MNHNY, CDR2 SVGAGI (reference sequence). This CDR3 region has 14 residues. The CDR3 DNA is TGTGCCAGCAGTTGGGGATCCGCGAACACTGAAGCTTTCTTT. Translation: CASSWGSANTEAFF.

This clonotype was picked up a small number of times. The chain couples TRBV6-2 or TRBV6-3 to TRBJ1-1; no clear D. Trimming pared 10 bases from V and 2 bases from J, leaving 8 bases between. The CDR3 runs 11 residues. Germline V gives CDR1 MNHEY, CDR2 SVGEGT. DNA for the CDR3: TGTGCCATCGGGCGTAACACTGAAGCTTTCTTT. Its protein product is CAIGRNTEAFF.

This clonotype was counted a few times. The gene calls are TRBV3-1 and TRBJ1-1, with D unresolved. This CDR3 has 14 amino acids. The germline CDR1 and CDR2 sequences are LGHDT and YNNKEL (reference sequence). The germline V and J ends were trimmed by 4 bases and 11 bases, with 20 bases remaining between them. The CDR3 region has the DNA TGTGCCAGCAGCCCCTATACGGCGCGGGTAGGGGCTTTCTTT. Amino acids: CASSPYTARVGAFF.

The V and J genes are TRBV6-1 and TRBJ2-7; 12 positions match TRBD2. V was pared by 5 bases and J by 7 bases, with 12 bases of the junction left unmatched. CDR3 length: 16 amino acids. Germline V CDR1 and CDR2: MNHNS, SASEGT. The CDR3 loop is CASSPGRLAGEFEQYF. The CDR3 bases are TGTGCCAGCAGTCCTGGACGACTAGCGGGGGAGTTTGAGCAGTACTTC.

This chain uses TRBV5-1 with TRBJ2-4, with 7 nucleotides matching TRBD1. Per the germline V gene, CDR1 is SGHRS and CDR2 is YFSETQ. This CDR3 comprises 15 residues. Losses at the gene ends were 5 bases for V and 7 bases for J; bases not matched to a gene: 12. Here the CDR3 reads CASRAGGASPNIQYF. The CDR3 DNA sequence: TGCGCCAGCAGGGCAGGGGGAGCGAGCCCCAACATTCAGTACTTC.

Ten or more counts support this clonotype. This chain joins TRBV12-3 or TRBV12-4 and TRBJ2-5; D call uncertain. This CDR3 region has 13 residues. Trimming stripped 5 bases from V and 5 bases from J, with 12 bases between. The CDR3 sequence: CASSLSSSETQYF. The CDR3 bases are TGTGCCAGCAGTCTTAGTTCCAGTGAGACCCAGTACTTC.

This clonotype was seen repeatedly, ten times or more. The chain employs TRBV4-1 and TRBJ2-1; D might be TRBD2 (5 bases). Germline CDR1 is MGHRA and CDR2 is YSYEKL. This CDR3 has 16 residues. Trimming left V 1 base short and J 8 bases short, with 18 bases between. In nucleotides, the CDR3 is TGCGCCAGCAGCCAAGGTCCAAAACCGCTAGCTGATGAGCAGTTCTTC. Translation gives CASSQGPKPLADEQFF.

The table lists this clonotype with a few counts. CDR3 protein: CASSPPQGRSTDTQYF. CDR3 in DNA: TGTGCCAGCTCACCACCACAGGGGAGAAGCACAGATACGCAGTATTTT. The chain employs TRBV18 and TRBJ2-3; 7 bases are a match to TRBD1. The length of the CDR3 is 16 residues. Germline V gene sequence: CDR1 KGHSH, CDR2 LQKENI. V shed 0 bases and J 0 bases; nucleotides not matched to a gene: 3.